The 28 T cell receptor beta chains below come from one sample, sequenced in a study of T cell repertoires in cytomegalovirus infection. MiXCR was run by TCRdb on the reads, yielding one entry per CDR3 protein. The sample records around 490,000 distinct CDR3 sequences, 26% being singletons. The sample comprised PBMCs. These receptors all come from a human donor in good health (CMV status not recorded). Some clones in this sample may be carry-over from other donors' samples.

Comments on this clonotype: With a much larger clone just one base away, this may be a read error. J is TRBJ1-2 and V is TRBV7-2; TRBD1 might be the D (5 bases). From germline, CDR1 is SGHTA and CDR2 FQGNSA. V lost 4 bases and J 8 bases, leaving 17 bases between the germline ends. The CDR3 length is 14 residues. The CDR3, as DNA: TGTGCCAGCAGCTACCTCCGGGACCGGGGGGGCTACACCTTC. It codes for CASSYLRDRGGYTF.

The chain recombines TRBV20-1 with TRBJ1-5, with 8 bases identical to TRBD1. There are 15 residues in the CDR3. Trimming cost V 4 bases and J 1 base; bases outside gene matches: 6. In germline, CDR1 is DFQATT, CDR2 SNEGSKA (reference sequence). CDR3 in amino acids: CSATRTGTSNQPQHF. The CDR3 DNA is TGCAGTGCTACCCGGACAGGGACGAGCAATCAGCCCCAGCATTTT.

This clonotype was seen at least ten times. The gene calls are TRBV28 and TRBJ1-2, with 10 nucleotides matching TRBD1. CDR1 is MDHEN and CDR2 is SYDVKM in the germline V gene. The CDR3 covers 13 residues. Trimming cost V 6 bases and J 13 bases; bases outside gene matches: 11. CDR3 sequence (DNA): TGTGCCAGCAGCTTCCCCGGACAGGGGGTTCTCACCTTC. As protein: CASSFPGQGVLTF.

The sample holds many counts of this clonotype. V usage is TRBV7-2 and J usage is TRBJ1-1; D perhaps matches TRBD1 (6 bases). Per the germline V gene, CDR1 is SGHTA and CDR2 is FQGNSA. The CDR3 is 15 amino acids. V shed 2 bases and J shed 3 bases, with 13 bases lying between them. This CDR3 reads CASSLSRGGDTEAFF. DNA of the CDR3: TGTGCCAGCAGCTTAAGCAGGGGAGGGGACACTGAAGCTTTCTTT.

The sample holds one count of this clonotype. CDR3 protein: CASSLDSGRGGTQYF. In nucleotides, the CDR3 is TGTGCCAGCAGCTTGGATAGCGGGAGAGGGGGGACCCAGTACTTC. The V call is TRBV5-4, the J call TRBJ2-5; TRBD2 agrees at 9 bases. The V gene's germline CDR1 is SGHNT and CDR2 YYREEE (reference sequence). V shed 0 bases and J 7 bases; nucleotides not matched to a gene: 7. CDR3 length equals 15 residues.

This clonotype appeared a single time. V and J are TRBV6-8 and TRBJ1-6; 9 bases agree with TRBD1. Germline assignment: CDR1 MNHGY and CDR2 SAAAGT. V lost 5 bases and J lost 10; bases outside the gene matches: 9. The CDR3 totals 15 residues. This chain's CDR3 is CASSGGDRVFSPLHF. Here the CDR3 DNA reads TGTGCCAGCAGTGGAGGGGACAGGGTATTCTCACCCCTCCACTTT.

This chain uses TRBV12-3 or TRBV12-4 with TRBJ1-1; 7 positions match TRBD1. The CDR3 length is 13 residues. Losses at the gene ends were 5 bases for V and 6 bases for J; bases not matched to a gene: 6. CDR3 sequence (DNA): TGTGCCAGCAGTATTACAGGGGTATCTGAAGCTTTCTTT. Its protein is CASSITGVSEAFF.

The table lists this clonotype with a few counts. The rearrangement links TRBV12-3 or TRBV12-4 to TRBJ2-1; D could derive from TRBD1 or TRBD2 (6 bases each). The CDR3 runs 13 residues. Trimming cost V 4 bases and J 11 bases, with 15 bases left between them. This chain's CDR3 is CASSWGALSKQFF. The CDR3 DNA follows: TGTGCCAGCAGTTGGGGGGCCCTGTCTAAGCAGTTCTTC.

This rearrangement joins TRBV20-1 to TRBJ2-7; 10 bases line up with TRBD2. Trimming removed 6 bases from V and 5 bases from J; junction bases left unmatched: 7. The V gene's germline CDR1 is DFQATT and CDR2 SNEGSKA (reference sequence). This CDR3 region has 13 residues. CDR3 DNA: TGCAGTGCCCTGAGCGGGAGGGACCACGAGCAGTACGTC. Protein: CSALSGRDHEQYV.

In its sample, this clonotype was seen a few times. The chain is built from TRBV19 and TRBJ1-5; D possibly corresponds to TRBD1 (6 bases). Germline loops: CDR1 LNHDA, CDR2 SQIVND (reference sequence). CDR3 length: 15 amino acids. Trimming removed 3 bases from V and 7 bases from J, with 16 bases in between. The CDR3 DNA is TGTGCCAGTAGTATTCCCGGCAGGGGCGGACAGCCCCAGCATTTT. Translation gives CASSIPGRGGQPQHF.

The chain employs TRBV7-9 and TRBJ2-5, with TRBD2 identical over 8 bases. Germline V CDR1 and CDR2: SEHNR, FQNEAQ (reference sequence). This CDR3 is built from 13 residues. The trim removed 6 bases at V and 5 bases at J, leaving 5 bases unmatched. The CDR3 sequence is CASSRGGVETQYF. The CDR3 DNA follows: TGTGCCAGCAGTCGGGGGGGCGTGGAGACCCAGTACTTC.

This clonotype was counted ten times or more. V gene TRBV7-2 combines with J gene TRBJ2-3, with TRBD2 matching 7 bases. After removal of 4 bases from V and 5 bases from J, the junction contained 9 bases not matched to a gene. The CDR3 contains 15 residues. Germline CDR1 is SGHTA and CDR2 is FQGNSA. DNA for the CDR3: TGTGCCAGCAGCTCGGCTAGCGGAGGGATAGATACGCAGTATTTT. As protein: CASSSASGGIDTQYF.

This chain links TRBV6-2 or TRBV6-3 with TRBJ2-2; a possible D gene is TRBD1 (6 bases). Germline V gene data show CDR1 as MNHEY and CDR2 as SVGEGT. The V end lost 5 bases, the J end lost 0 bases, and 13 bases lay between the germline ends. CDR3 size: 16 residues. The CDR3 loop is CASSTTQGANTGELFF. CDR3 sequence (DNA): TGTGCCAGCAGTACCACACAGGGCGCGAACACCGGGGAGCTGTTTTTT.

A single count supports this clonotype. V usage is TRBV19 and J usage is TRBJ2-1; TRBD2 aligns across 8 bases. With V trimmed by 7 bases and J by 9 bases, 11 bases remained unmatched. The germline gives CDR1 LNHDA, CDR2 SQIVND (reference sequence). This CDR3 is built from 14 residues. The CDR3 DNA reads TGTGCCAGTATCTTCACGGGGGGGACGGGTGAGCAGTTCTTC. This sequence encodes CASIFTGGTGEQFF.

This clonotype was seen a handful of times. The chain links TRBV6-2 or TRBV6-3 to TRBJ1-5; 8 positions agree with TRBD1. The V gene end was trimmed by 8 bases and the J gene end by 4 bases; junction bases not matched to a gene: 4. CDR1 is MNHEY and CDR2 is SVGEGT in the germline V gene. The CDR3 length is 13 residues. The CDR3 loop is CASADRGNQPQHF. CDR3 nucleotides: TGTGCCAGCGCCGACAGGGGTAATCAGCCCCAGCATTTT.

The chain couples TRBV29-1 to TRBJ1-2; D ambiguous. Germline-derived CDR1 and CDR2 are SQVTM and ANQGSEA. The V end was cut by 6 bases, the J end by 2 bases, with 7 bases between. This CDR3 is 11 amino acids long. The CDR3 DNA reads as TGCAGCGTGACTGCAAACTATGGCTACACCTTC. It specifies CSVTANYGYTF.

This chain connects TRBV27 to TRBJ2-7, with 10 positions matching TRBD1. V lost 5 bases and J lost 6; bases outside the gene matches: 13. CDR1 and CDR2 from the germline V gene are MNHEY and SMNVEV (reference sequence). The CDR3 is 16 residues long. This CDR3 is CASSLYPGTGVSEQYF. CDR3 in DNA: TGTGCCAGCAGTCTCTATCCCGGGACAGGGGTCAGCGAGCAGTACTTC.

This clonotype was counted between two and nine times. The chain employs TRBV7-7 and TRBJ2-7; 13 bases fit TRBD2. CDR1 is SSHAT and CDR2 is FNYEAQ in the germline V gene (reference sequence). CDR3 length: 15 residues. Trimming at V came to 1 base and at J to 5 bases, leaving 2 bases not matched to a gene. The CDR3 bases are TGTGCCAGCAGCTTAGGACTAGCGGGAGGCCACGAGCAGTACTTC. Protein product: CASSLGLAGGHEQYF.

This clonotype was counted many times. The gene calls are TRBV7-3 and TRBJ2-7; D possibly corresponds to TRBD1 (5 bases). This CDR3 comprises 13 residues. The germline gives CDR1 SGHTA, CDR2 FQGTGA. Between the trimmed V and J ends, which lost 4 bases and 6 bases, there was a span of 13 bases. CDR3 sequence reads: CASSSTAPSEQYF. The CDR3, as DNA: TGTGCCAGCAGCTCGACAGCACCCTCCGAGCAGTACTTC.

The chain employs TRBV4-3 and TRBJ2-1, with 7 bases matching TRBD2. The CDR3 consists of 15 residues. From germline, CDR1 is LGHNA and CDR2 YSLEER. Trimming cost V 6 bases and J 4 bases; bases outside gene matches: 9. CDR3 loop: CASRGGLAGYNEQFF. CDR3 DNA sequence: TGCGCCAGCAGGGGAGGGCTAGCTGGGTACAATGAGCAGTTCTTC.

This chain joins TRBV7-9 and TRBJ2-2, with D hard to call. The CDR3 runs 15 residues. V was clipped by 5 bases and J by 4 bases, with 14 bases between them. The germline V gene encodes CDR1 SEHNR and CDR2 FQNEAQ (reference sequence). CDR3 loop: CASSASKDRTGELFF. Here the CDR3 DNA reads TGTGCCAGCAGCGCGAGCAAAGACCGCACCGGGGAGCTGTTTTTT.

This sequence joins TRBV7-6 and TRBJ2-3, with unresolved D. V shed 1 base and J shed 0 bases, with 8 bases lying between them. The CDR3 runs 15 residues. CDR1 is SGHVS, CDR2 FNYEAQ, per germline. CDR3 nucleotide sequence: TGTGCCAGCAGCTTAGAAGCACGGAGCACAGATACGCAGTATTTT. The encoded protein is CASSLEARSTDTQYF.

This clonotype was detected many times. The chain links TRBV10-3 to TRBJ2-7, with TRBD2 identical over 8 bases. Germline-derived CDR1 and CDR2 are ENHRY and SYGVKD. Trimming at V came to 4 bases and at J to 2 bases, leaving 4 bases not matched to a gene. The CDR3 extends over 14 amino acids. CDR3 sequence: CAISAREGPYEQYF. CDR3 coding DNA: TGTGCCATCAGTGCCCGGGAGGGACCCTACGAGCAGTACTTC.

The genes are TRBV20-1 and TRBJ2-1, with D perhaps given as TRBD1 or TRBD2 (6 bases each). Trimming removed 8 bases from V and 0 bases from J, with 17 bases in between. The CDR3 loop spans 15 amino acids. The germline gives CDR1 DFQATT, CDR2 SNEGSKA (reference sequence). The DNA for the CDR3 is TGCAGTACAACCAAGGGGGGCAGCTCCTACAATGAGCAGTTCTTC. Its translation: CSTTKGGSSYNEQFF.

This clonotype was seen at least ten times. The rearrangement uses TRBV11-3 and TRBJ2-1, with 12 bases fitting TRBD2. This CDR3 has 17 amino acids. With 4 bases clipped from V and 0 bases from J, the junction kept 4 bases outside the gene matches. Per the germline V gene, CDR1 is SGHNT and CDR2 is YENEEA. CDR3 sequence (DNA): TGTGCCAGCAGCTACCTAGCGGGAGGGAGCTCCTACAATGAGCAGTTCTTC. Encoded protein: CASSYLAGGSSYNEQFF.

The chain links TRBV20-1 to TRBJ2-7; perhaps TRBD2 as D (6 bases). From germline, CDR1 is DFQATT and CDR2 SNEGSKA (reference sequence). The CDR3 is 13 amino acids. V lost 3 bases and J 4 bases, leaving 13 bases between the germline ends. The CDR3 loop is CSASETSMYEQYF. The CDR3 coding sequence is TGCAGTGCTAGTGAGACTAGTATGTACGAGCAGTACTTC.

The rearrangement uses TRBV6-1 and TRBJ2-1; 10 bases are a match to TRBD2. Germline values: CDR1 MNHNS, CDR2 SASEGT. This CDR3 is built from 15 residues. The V and J ends lost 3 bases and 6 bases, in that order; junction bases with no gene match: 5. The CDR3: CASSEHPSGSNEQFF. The CDR3 DNA follows: TGTGCCAGCAGTGAGCACCCTAGCGGGAGCAATGAGCAGTTCTTC.

This clonotype was observed a handful of times. The CDR3 reads CASSRAWLYGYTF. The CDR3 nucleotides are TGTGCCAGCAGCCGGGCCTGGCTTTATGGCTACACCTTC. The rearrangement uses TRBV6-5 and TRBJ1-2; no firm D call. The ends were cut back, 6 bases at V and 5 bases at J, with 13 bases in the middle. There are 13 residues in the CDR3. CDR1 is MNHEY and CDR2 is SVGAGI in the germline V gene.